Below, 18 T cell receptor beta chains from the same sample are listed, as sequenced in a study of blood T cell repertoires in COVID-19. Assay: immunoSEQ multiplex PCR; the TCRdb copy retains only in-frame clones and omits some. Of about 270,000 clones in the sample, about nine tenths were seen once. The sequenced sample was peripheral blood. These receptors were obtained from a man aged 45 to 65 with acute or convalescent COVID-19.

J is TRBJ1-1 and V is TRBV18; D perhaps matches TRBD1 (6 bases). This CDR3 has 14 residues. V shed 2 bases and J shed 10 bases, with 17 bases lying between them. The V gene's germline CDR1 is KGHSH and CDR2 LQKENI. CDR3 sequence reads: CASSPFSGDPTAFF. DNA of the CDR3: TGTGCCAGCTCACCATTTTCAGGGGACCCCACAGCTTTCTTT.

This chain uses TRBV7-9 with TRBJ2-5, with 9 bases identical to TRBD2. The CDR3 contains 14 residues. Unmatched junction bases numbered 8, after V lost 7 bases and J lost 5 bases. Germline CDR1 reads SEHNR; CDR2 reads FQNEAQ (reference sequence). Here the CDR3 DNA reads TGTGCCAGCACTTTGGCTAGCGGGGAGGAGACCCAGTACTTC. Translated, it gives CASTLASGEETQYF.

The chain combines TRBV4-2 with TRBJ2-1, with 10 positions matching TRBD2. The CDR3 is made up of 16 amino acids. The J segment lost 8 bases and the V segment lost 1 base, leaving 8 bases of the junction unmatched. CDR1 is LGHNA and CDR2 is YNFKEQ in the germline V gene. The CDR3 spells CASSQVSSGGAYEQFF. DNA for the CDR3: TGTGCCAGCAGCCAAGTGTCGAGCGGGGGGGCCTATGAGCAGTTCTTC.

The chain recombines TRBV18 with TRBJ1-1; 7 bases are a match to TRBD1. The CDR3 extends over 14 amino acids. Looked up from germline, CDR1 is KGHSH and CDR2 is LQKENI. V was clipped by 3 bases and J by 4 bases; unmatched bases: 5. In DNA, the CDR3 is TGTGCCAGCTCACCTCGACCAGGGGGCACTGAAGCTTTCTTT. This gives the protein CASSPRPGGTEAFF. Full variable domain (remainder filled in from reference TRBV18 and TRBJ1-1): NAGVMQNPRHLVRRRGQEARLRCSPMKGHSHVYWYRQLPEEGLKFMVYLQKENIIDESGMPKERFSAEFPKEGPSILRIQQVVRGDSAAYFCASSPRPGGTEAFFGQGTRLTVV.

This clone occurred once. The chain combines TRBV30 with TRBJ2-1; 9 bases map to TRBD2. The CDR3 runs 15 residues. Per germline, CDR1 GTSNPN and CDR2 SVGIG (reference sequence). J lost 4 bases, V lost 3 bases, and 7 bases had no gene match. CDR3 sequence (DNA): TGTGCCTGGAGCCTACGGACTAGCGTATACAATGAGCAGTTCTTC. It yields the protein CAWSLRTSVYNEQFF.

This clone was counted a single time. CDR3 bases: TGTGCCAGCAGTGTCACTGGCACTGAAGCTTTCTTT. It codes for CASSVTGTEAFF. V gene TRBV3-1 (or the pseudogene TRBV3-2) combines with J gene TRBJ1-1, with no clear D. This CDR3 comprises 12 residues. Trimming cost V 6 bases and J 4 bases, with 9 bases left between them. CDR1 and CDR2 from the germline V gene are LGHDT and YNNKEL (reference sequence).

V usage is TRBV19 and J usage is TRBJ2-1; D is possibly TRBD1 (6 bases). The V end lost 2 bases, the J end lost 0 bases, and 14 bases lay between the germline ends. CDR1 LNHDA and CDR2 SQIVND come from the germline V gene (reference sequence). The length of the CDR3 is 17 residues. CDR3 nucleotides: TGTGCCAGTAGTATACCCTTCCGACAGGTCTCCTACAATGAGCAGTTCTTC. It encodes CASSIPFRQVSYNEQFF. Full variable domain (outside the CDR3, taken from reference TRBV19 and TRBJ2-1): DGGITQSPKYLFRKEGQNVTLSCEQNLNHDAMYWYRQDPGQGLRLIYYSQIVNDFQKGDIAEGYSVSREKKESFPLTVTSAQKNPTAFYLCASSIPFRQVSYNEQFFGPGTRLTVL.

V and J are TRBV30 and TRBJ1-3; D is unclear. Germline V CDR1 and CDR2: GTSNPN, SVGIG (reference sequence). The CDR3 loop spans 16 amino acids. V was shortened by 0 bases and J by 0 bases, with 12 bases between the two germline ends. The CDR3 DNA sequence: TGTGCCTGGAGTGTGCGGCTCCTTAGCTCTGGAAACACCATATATTTT. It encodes CAWSVRLLSSGNTIYF.

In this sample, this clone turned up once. The DNA for the CDR3 is TGTGCCAGTAGTACCTCGACACGGGAGCAGTACTTC. Residues: CASSTSTREQYF. The chain couples TRBV19 to TRBJ2-7; D not certain. The ends were cut back, 4 bases at V and 7 bases at J, with 11 bases in the middle. Germline CDR1 and CDR2: LNHDA and SQIVND (reference sequence). CDR3 length: 12 amino acids.

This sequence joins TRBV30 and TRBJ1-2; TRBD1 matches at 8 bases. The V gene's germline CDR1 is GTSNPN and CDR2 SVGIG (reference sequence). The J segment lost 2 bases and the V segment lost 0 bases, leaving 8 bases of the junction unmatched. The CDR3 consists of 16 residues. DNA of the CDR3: TGTGCCTGGAGTGTAGCAGGGGGCGCGGGAAACTATGGCTACACCTTC. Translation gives CAWSVAGGAGNYGYTF.

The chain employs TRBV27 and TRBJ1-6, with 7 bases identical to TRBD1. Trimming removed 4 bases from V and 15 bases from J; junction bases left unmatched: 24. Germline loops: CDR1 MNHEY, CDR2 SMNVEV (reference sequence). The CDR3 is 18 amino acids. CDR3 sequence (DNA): TGTGCCAGCAGTTCCCCATCCGGGACAGTTCATCATTCGAGAGGCCTCCACTTT. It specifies CASSSPSGTVHHSRGLHF.

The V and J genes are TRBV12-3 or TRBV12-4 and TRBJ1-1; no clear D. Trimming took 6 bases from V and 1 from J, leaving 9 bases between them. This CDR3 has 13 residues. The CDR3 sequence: CASRIQQNTEAFF. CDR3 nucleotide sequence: TGTGCCAGCAGAATACAGCAGAACACTGAAGCTTTCTTT.

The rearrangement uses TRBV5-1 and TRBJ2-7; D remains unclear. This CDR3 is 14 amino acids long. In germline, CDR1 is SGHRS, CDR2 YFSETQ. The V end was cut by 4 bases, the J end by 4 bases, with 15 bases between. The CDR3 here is CASSNRVAPYEQYF. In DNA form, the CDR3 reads TGCGCCAGCAGCAACCGGGTCGCCCCTTACGAGCAGTACTTC.

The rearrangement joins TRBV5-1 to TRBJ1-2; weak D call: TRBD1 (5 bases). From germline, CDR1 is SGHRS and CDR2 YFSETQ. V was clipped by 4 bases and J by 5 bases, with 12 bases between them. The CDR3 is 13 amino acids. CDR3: CASSLDSPYGYTF. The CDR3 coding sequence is TGCGCCAGCAGCCTCGACAGCCCATATGGCTACACCTTC.

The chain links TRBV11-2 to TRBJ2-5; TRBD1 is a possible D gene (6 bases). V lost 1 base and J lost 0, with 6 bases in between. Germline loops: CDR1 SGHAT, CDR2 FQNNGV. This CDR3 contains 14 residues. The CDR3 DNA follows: TGTGCCAGCAGCTTAGGGGACAACCAAGAGACCCAGTACTTC. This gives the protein CASSLGDNQETQYF.

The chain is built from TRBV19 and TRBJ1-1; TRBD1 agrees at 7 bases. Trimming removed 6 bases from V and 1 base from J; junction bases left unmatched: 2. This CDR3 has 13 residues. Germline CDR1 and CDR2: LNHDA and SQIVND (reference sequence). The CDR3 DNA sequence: TGTGCCAGTAGGGGACAGCCGAACACTGAAGCTTTCTTT. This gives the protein CASRGQPNTEAFF.

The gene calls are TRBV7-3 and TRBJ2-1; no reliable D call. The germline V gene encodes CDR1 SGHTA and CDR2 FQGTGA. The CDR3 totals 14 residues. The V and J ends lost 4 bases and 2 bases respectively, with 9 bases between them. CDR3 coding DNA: TGTGCCAGCAGCTCCGGGTCCCCCTACAATGAGCAGTTCTTC. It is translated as CASSSGSPYNEQFF.

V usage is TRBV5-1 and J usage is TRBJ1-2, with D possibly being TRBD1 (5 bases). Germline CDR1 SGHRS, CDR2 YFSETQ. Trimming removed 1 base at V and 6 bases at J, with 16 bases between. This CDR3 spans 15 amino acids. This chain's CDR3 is CASSLNSPQDHGYTF. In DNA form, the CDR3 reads TGCGCCAGCAGCTTGAATAGCCCACAGGACCATGGCTACACCTTC. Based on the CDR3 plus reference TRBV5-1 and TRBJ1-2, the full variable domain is KAGVTQTPRYLIKTRGQQVTLSCSPISGHRSVSWYQQTPGQGLQFLFEYFSETQRNKGNFPGRFSGRQFSNSRSEMNVSTLELGDSALYLCASSLNSPQDHGYTFGSGTRLTVV.